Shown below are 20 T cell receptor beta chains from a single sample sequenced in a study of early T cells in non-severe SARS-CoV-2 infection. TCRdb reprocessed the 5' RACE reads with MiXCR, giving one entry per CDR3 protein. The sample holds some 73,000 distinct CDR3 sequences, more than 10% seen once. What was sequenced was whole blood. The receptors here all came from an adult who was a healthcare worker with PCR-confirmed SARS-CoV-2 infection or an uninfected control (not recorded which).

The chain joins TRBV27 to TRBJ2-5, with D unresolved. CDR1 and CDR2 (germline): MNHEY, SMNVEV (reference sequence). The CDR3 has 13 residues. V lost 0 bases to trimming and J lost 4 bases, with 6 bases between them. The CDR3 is CASSLSRSETQYF. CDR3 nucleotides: TGTGCCAGCAGTTTATCCCGTTCAGAGACCCAGTACTTC.

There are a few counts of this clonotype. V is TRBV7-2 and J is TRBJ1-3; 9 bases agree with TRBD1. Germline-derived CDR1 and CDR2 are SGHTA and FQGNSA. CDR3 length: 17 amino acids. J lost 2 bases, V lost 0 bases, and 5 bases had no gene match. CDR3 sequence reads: CASSLAGQGGPGNTIYF. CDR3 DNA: TGTGCCAGCAGCTTAGCGGGACAGGGCGGGCCTGGAAACACCATATATTTT.

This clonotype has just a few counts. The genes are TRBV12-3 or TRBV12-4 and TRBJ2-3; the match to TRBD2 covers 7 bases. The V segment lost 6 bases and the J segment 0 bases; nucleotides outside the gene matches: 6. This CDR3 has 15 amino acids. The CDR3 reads CASSPRAGSTDTQYF. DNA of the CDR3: TGTGCCAGCAGCCCCAGAGCGGGGAGCACAGATACGCAGTATTTT.

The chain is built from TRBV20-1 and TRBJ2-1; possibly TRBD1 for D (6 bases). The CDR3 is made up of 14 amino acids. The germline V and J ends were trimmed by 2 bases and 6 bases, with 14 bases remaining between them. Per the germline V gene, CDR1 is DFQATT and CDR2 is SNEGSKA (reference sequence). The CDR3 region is CSARSGRGTNEQFF. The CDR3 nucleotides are TGCAGTGCTAGATCCGGCAGGGGAACCAATGAGCAGTTCTTC.

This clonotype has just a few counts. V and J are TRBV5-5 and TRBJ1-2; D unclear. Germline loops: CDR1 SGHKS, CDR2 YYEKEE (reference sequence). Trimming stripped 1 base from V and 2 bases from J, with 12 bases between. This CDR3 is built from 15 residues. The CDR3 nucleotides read TGTGCCAGCAGCTTGACGGCCCAAATAAACTATGGCTACACCTTC. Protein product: CASSLTAQINYGYTF. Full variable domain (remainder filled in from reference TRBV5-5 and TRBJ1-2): DAGVTQSPTHLIKTRGQQVTLRCSPISGHKSVSWYQQVLGQGPQFIFQYYEKEERGRGNFPDRFSARQFPNYSSELNVNALLLGDSALYLCASSLTAQINYGYTFGSGTRLTVV.

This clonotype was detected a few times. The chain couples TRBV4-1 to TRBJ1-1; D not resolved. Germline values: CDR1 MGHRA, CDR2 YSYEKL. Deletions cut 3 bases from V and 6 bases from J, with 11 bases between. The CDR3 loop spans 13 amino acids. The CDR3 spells CASSHGRKAEAFF. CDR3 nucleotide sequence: TGCGCCAGCAGCCATGGGAGGAAGGCTGAAGCTTTCTTT.

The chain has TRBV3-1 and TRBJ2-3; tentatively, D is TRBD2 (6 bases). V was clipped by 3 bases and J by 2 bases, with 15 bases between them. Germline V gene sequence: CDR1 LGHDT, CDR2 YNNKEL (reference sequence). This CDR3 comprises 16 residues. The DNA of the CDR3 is TGTGCCAGCAGCCAGCCCCCGGGAGTTTCCACAGATACGCAGTATTTT. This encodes CASSQPPGVSTDTQYF.

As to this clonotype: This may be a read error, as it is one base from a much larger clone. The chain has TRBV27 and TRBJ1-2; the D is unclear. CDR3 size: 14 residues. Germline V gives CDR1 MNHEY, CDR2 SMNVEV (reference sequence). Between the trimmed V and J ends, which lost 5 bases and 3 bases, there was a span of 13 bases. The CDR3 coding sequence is TGTGCCAGCAGTATAACCGGGGAGGACTATGGCTACACCTTC. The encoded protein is CASSITGEDYGYTF.

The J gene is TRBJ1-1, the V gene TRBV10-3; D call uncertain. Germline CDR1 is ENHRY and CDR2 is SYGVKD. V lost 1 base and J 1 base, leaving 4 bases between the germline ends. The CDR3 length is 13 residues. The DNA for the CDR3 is TGTGCCATCAGTGAGTTCCCGAACACTGAAGCTTTCTTT. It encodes CAISEFPNTEAFF.

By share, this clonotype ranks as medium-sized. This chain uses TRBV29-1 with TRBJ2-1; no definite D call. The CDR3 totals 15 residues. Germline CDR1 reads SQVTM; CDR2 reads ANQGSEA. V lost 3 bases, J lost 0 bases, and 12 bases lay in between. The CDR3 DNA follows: TGCAGCGTTGACACGCCCTTGAGCTCCTACAATGAGCAGTTCTTC. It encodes CSVDTPLSSYNEQFF.

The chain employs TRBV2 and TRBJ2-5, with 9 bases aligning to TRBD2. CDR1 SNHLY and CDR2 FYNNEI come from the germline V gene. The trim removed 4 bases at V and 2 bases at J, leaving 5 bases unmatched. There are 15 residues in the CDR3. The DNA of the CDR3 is TGTGCCAGCAGTGGGCTAGCGGGGACACAAGAGACCCAGTACTTC. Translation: CASSGLAGTQETQYF.

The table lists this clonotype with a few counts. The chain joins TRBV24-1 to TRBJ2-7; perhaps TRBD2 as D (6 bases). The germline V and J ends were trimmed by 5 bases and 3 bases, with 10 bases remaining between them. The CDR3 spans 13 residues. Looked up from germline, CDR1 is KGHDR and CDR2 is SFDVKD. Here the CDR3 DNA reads TGTGCCACCAGTGGCGGGACCTACTACGAGCAGTACTTC. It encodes CATSGGTYYEQYF.

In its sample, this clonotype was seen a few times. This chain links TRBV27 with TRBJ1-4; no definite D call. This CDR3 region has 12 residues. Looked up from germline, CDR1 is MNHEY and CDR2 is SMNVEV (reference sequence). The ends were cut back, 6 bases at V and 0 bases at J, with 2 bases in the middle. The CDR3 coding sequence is TGTGCCAGCAGCTCAACTAATGAAAAACTGTTTTTT. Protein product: CASSSTNEKLFF. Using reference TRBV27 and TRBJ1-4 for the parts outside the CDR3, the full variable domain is EAQVTQNPRYLITVTGKKLTVTCSQNMNHEYMSWYRQDPGLGLRQIYYSMNVEVTDKGDVPEGYKVSRKEKRNFPLILESPSPNQTSLYFCASSSTNEKLFFGSGTQLSVL.

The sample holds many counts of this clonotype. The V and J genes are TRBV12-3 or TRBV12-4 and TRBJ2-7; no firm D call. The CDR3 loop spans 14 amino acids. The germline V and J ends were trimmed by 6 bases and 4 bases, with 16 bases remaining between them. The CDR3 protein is CASSLQGLEYEQYF. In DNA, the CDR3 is TGTGCCAGCAGCCTCCAAGGGCTAGAGTACGAGCAGTACTTC.

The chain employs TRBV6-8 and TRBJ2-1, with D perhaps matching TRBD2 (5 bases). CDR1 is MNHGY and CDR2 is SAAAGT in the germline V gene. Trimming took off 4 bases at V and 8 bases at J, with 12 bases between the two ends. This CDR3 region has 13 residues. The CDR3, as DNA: TGTGCCAGCAGTTTAAGGGAGTCGGATGAGCAGTTCTTC. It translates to CASSLRESDEQFF.

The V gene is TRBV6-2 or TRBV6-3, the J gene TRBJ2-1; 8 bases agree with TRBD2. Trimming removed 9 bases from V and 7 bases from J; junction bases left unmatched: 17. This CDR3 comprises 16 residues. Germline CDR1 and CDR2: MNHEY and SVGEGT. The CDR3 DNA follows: TGTGCCAGTGACGGGAGGGGAAGGGTAGCGGGGAATGAGCAGTTCTTC. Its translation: CASDGRGRVAGNEQFF.

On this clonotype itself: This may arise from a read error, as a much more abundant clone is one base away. CDR3 sequence: CASSSPQGFQETQYF. The CDR3, as DNA: TGTGCCAGCAGTTCCCCTCAGGGATTCCAAGAGACCCAGTACTTC. The chain combines TRBV28 with TRBJ2-5; a weak D match, TRBD1 (5 bases). Per germline, CDR1 MDHEN and CDR2 SYDVKM. The V and J ends lost 4 bases and 1 base respectively, with 13 bases between them. The CDR3 contains 15 residues.

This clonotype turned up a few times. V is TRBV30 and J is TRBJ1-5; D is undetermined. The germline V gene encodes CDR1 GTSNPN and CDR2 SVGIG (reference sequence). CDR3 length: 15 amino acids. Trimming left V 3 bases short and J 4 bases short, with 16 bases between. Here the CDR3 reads CAWSRHEGVNQPQHF. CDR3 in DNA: TGTGCCTGGAGCCGACATGAGGGTGTAAATCAGCCCCAGCATTTT.

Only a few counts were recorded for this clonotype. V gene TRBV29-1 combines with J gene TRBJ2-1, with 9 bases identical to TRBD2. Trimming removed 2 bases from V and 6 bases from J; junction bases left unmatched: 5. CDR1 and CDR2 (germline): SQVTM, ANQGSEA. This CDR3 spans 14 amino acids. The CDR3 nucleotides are TGCAGCGTTGAACCTAGCGGGGTTTTCAATGAGCAGTTCTTC. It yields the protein CSVEPSGVFNEQFF.

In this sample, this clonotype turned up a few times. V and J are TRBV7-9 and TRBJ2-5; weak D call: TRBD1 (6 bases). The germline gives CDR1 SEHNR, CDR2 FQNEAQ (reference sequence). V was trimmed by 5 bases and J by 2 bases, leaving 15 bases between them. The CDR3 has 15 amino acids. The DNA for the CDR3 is TGTGCCAGCAGCGAAGGATGGGGGCCTCAAGAGACCCAGTACTTC. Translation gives CASSEGWGPQETQYF. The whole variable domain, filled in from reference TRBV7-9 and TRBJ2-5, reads DTGVSQNPRHKITKRGQNVTFRCDPISEHNRLYWYRQTLGQGPEFLTYFQNEAQLEKSRLLSDRFSAERPKGSFSTLEIQRTEQGDSAMYLCASSEGWGPQETQYFGPGTRLLVL.